The 23 T cell receptor beta chains given below trace back to one sample, sequenced in a study of T cell responses to AZD1222 COVID-19 vaccine. Sequencing was performed with immunoSEQ multiplex PCR; in TCRdb, only in-frame clones are kept and a portion is missing. This sample carries under 150,000 clones, around 91% of them seen once, and the ten largest clones take 1.6%. The material sequenced was peripheral blood, taken 28 days after the second AZD1222 dose. Source of these receptors: an adult who received the AZD1222 COVID-19 vaccine.

This clone was found once. The rearrangement links TRBV9 to TRBJ1-5; possible D gene TRBD1, 6 bases. V lost 2 bases to trimming and J lost 3 bases, with 12 bases between them. The CDR3 is made up of 15 amino acids. Germline V gives CDR1 SGDLS, CDR2 YYNGEE. The CDR3 spells CASSVSGANNQPQHF. The DNA for the CDR3 is TGTGCCAGCAGCGTCTCAGGGGCCAACAATCAGCCCCAGCATTTT.

The rearrangement joins TRBV2 to TRBJ1-1; D uncertain. Trimming removed 1 base at V and 0 bases at J, with 9 bases between. CDR1 and CDR2 (germline): SNHLY, FYNNEI. There are 15 residues in the CDR3. The chain's CDR3 is CASSEVVSMNTEAFF. DNA for the CDR3: TGTGCCAGCAGTGAAGTTGTATCTATGAACACTGAAGCTTTCTTT.

This clone was counted once. The rearrangement joins TRBV10-3 to TRBJ1-5; no definite D call. The CDR3 sequence is 14 residues long. V lost 0 bases to trimming and J lost 0 bases, with 3 bases between them. Germline CDR1 reads ENHRY; CDR2 reads SYGVKD. CDR3 region: CAISESSSNQPQHF. The CDR3 DNA follows: TGTGCCATCAGTGAGTCCTCTAGCAATCAGCCCCAGCATTTT.

The CDR3 DNA reads as TGTGCCAGCACCTACTTTGCAAACACCGGGGAGCTGTTTTTT. Translated, it gives CASTYFANTGELFF. The chain is built from TRBV2 and TRBJ2-2; D gene unclear. The CDR3 sequence is 14 residues long. CDR1 is SNHLY and CDR2 is FYNNEI in the germline V gene. Trimming removed 7 bases at V and 2 bases at J, with 11 bases between.

This clone was seen a handful of times. The genes are TRBV28 and TRBJ1-5, with a tentative D call TRBD1 (5 bases). V lost 3 bases to trimming and J lost 3 bases, with 21 bases between them. Per germline, CDR1 MDHEN and CDR2 SYDVKM. The CDR3 consists of 18 residues. Here the CDR3 DNA reads TGTGCCAGCAGTTTTCAGATCGAGAGCCCCAGGGTCAATCAGCCCCAGCATTTT. Protein sequence: CASSFQIESPRVNQPQHF.

The chain couples TRBV27 to TRBJ2-2; D is unresolved. The CDR3 consists of 13 residues. V lost 5 bases and J 8 bases, leaving 12 bases between the germline ends. CDR1 is MNHEY and CDR2 is SMNVEV in the germline V gene (reference sequence). CDR3 amino acids: CASSAPPGGELFF. In DNA form, the CDR3 reads TGTGCCAGCAGTGCACCGCCTGGAGGGGAGCTGTTTTTT.

The chain is built from TRBV19 and TRBJ1-5; D possibly corresponds to TRBD1 (6 bases). Looked up from germline, CDR1 is LNHDA and CDR2 is SQIVND (reference sequence). This CDR3 is built from 15 residues. Trimming stripped 3 bases from V and 2 bases from J, with 11 bases between. The CDR3 nucleotides are TGTGCCAGTAGTATCGCAGGGGCCGGCAATCAGCCCCAGCATTTT. Translated, it gives CASSIAGAGNQPQHF.

This chain connects TRBV7-9 to TRBJ2-7; 8 bases align to TRBD2. V was clipped by 2 bases and J by 6 bases; unmatched bases: 12. CDR3 length equals 16 residues. In germline, CDR1 is SEHNR, CDR2 FQNEAQ (reference sequence). In DNA, the CDR3 is TGTGCCAGCAGCTTATCCCTCGGGGGGGCCTCTTCCGAGCAGTACTTC. It yields the protein CASSLSLGGASSEQYF.

This chain uses TRBV5-1 with TRBJ2-7; the match to TRBD1 covers 8 bases. V shed 4 bases and J 4 bases; nucleotides not matched to a gene: 13. Germline assignment: CDR1 SGHRS and CDR2 YFSETQ. The CDR3 is 16 amino acids. This CDR3 is CASSRRTGGTIYEQYF. CDR3 nucleotides: TGCGCCAGCAGCCGGAGAACAGGGGGGACCATTTACGAGCAGTACTTC. The full variable domain, completed using reference TRBV5-1 and TRBJ2-7, is KAGVTQTPRYLIKTRGQQVTLSCSPISGHRSVSWYQQTPGQGLQFLFEYFSETQRNKGNFPGRFSGRQFSNSRSEMNVSTLELGDSALYLCASSRRTGGTIYEQYFGPGTRLTVT.

The genes are TRBV6-5 and TRBJ1-5; 7 positions agree with TRBD1. From germline, CDR1 is MNHEY and CDR2 SVGAGI. CDR3 length: 14 amino acids. J gave up 7 bases and V 6 bases, and 9 bases lay outside the gene matches. CDR3 loop: CASRIQGQGQPQHF. CDR3 in DNA: TGTGCCAGCAGAATACAGGGGCAGGGACAGCCCCAGCATTTT.

The V call is TRBV7-8, the J call TRBJ2-1; D perhaps matches TRBD2 (5 bases). The CDR3 loop spans 14 amino acids. The germline CDR1 and CDR2 sequences are SGHVS and FQNEAQ. V was shortened by 1 base and J by 5 bases, with 9 bases between the two germline ends. The chain's CDR3 is CASSLVEGDNEQFF. CDR3 nucleotides: TGTGCCAGCAGCTTAGTTGAGGGAGACAATGAGCAGTTCTTC.

The sample holds one count of this clone. The chain carries TRBV7-2 and TRBJ2-3, with D unclear. Germline V gene sequence: CDR1 SGHTA, CDR2 FQGNSA. The V gene lost 2 bases and the J gene lost 3 bases, with 9 bases spanning the gap. The length of the CDR3 is 14 residues. CDR3 nucleotides: TGTGCCAGCAGCTTAATGCACAGTACAGATACGCAGTATTTT. Translated, it gives CASSLMHSTDTQYF.

The rearrangement uses TRBV10-3 and TRBJ1-5, with D possibly matching TRBD1 (6 bases). The V gene's germline CDR1 is ENHRY and CDR2 SYGVKD. V lost 4 bases and J 6 bases, leaving 13 bases between the germline ends. The CDR3 covers 14 residues. CDR3 sequence reads: CAISGTAFTQPQHF. The CDR3 DNA sequence: TGTGCCATCAGTGGGACAGCCTTCACTCAGCCCCAGCATTTT.

This clone came up once. The chain has TRBV15 and TRBJ2-6; D is unclear. There are 16 residues in the CDR3. Per germline, CDR1 LNHNV and CDR2 YYDKDF (reference sequence). V gave up 0 bases and J gave up 1 base, with 7 bases separating them. As DNA, the CDR3 is TGTGCCACCAGCAGAGATCTTGCGTCTGGGGCCAACGTCCTGACTTTC. It yields the protein CATSRDLASGANVLTF.

CDR3 in DNA: TGTGCCAGCAGCTTGGCGTGGGACAACCCTGAGACCCAGTACTTC. It encodes CASSLAWDNPETQYF. The chain recombines TRBV5-6 with TRBJ2-5; maybe TRBD1 (6 bases). This CDR3 has 15 amino acids. Looked up from germline, CDR1 is SGHDT and CDR2 is YYEEEE. The V gene lost 0 bases and the J gene lost 5 bases, with 14 bases spanning the gap.

The V call is TRBV7-9, the J call TRBJ2-1, with D perhaps matching TRBD1 or TRBD2 (7 bases each). The germline gives CDR1 SEHNR, CDR2 FQNEAQ (reference sequence). This CDR3 is 16 amino acids long. Trimming shortened V by 5 bases and J by 9 bases, and 23 bases separated the two germline ends. The CDR3 DNA reads as TGTGCCAGCAGCCTCCCGACGGGGAGGGGGCAAGGTGAGCAGTTCTTC. Protein sequence: CASSLPTGRGQGEQFF. Full variable domain (rest looked up from reference TRBV7-9 and TRBJ2-1): DTGVSQNPRHKITKRGQNVTFRCDPISEHNRLYWYRQTLGQGPEFLTYFQNEAQLEKSRLLSDRFSAERPKGSFSTLEIQRTEQGDSAMYLCASSLPTGRGQGEQFFGPGTRLTVL.

The rearrangement uses TRBV30 and TRBJ2-3; D unresolved. Trimming took 4 bases from V and 6 from J, leaving 8 bases between them. CDR1 and CDR2 from the germline V gene are GTSNPN and SVGIG (reference sequence). The CDR3 consists of 11 residues. The CDR3 coding sequence is TGTGCCTGGAAAATCAGGGATACGCAGTATTTT. It translates to CAWKIRDTQYF.

V is TRBV11-2 and J is TRBJ1-6, with TRBD1 matching over 10 bases. V shed 1 base, J shed 8 bases, and the junction held 2 bases outside the gene matches. The V gene's germline CDR1 is SGHAT and CDR2 FQNNGV. This CDR3 contains 15 residues. The CDR3 loop is CASSLAGTGDSPLHF. Written as DNA, the CDR3 is TGTGCCAGCAGCTTAGCAGGGACAGGGGATTCACCCCTCCACTTT.

The chain joins TRBV14 to TRBJ2-7, with D uncertain. V was cut by 0 bases and J by 8 bases, with 8 bases left in between. CDR1 is SGHDN, CDR2 FVKESK, per germline. The CDR3 runs to 12 residues. CDR3 sequence: CASSQDDLQQYF. CDR3 bases: TGTGCCAGCAGCCAAGATGACTTACAGCAGTACTTC.

This clone was counted once. V is TRBV18 and J is TRBJ1-3, with unresolved D. Germline loops: CDR1 KGHSH, CDR2 LQKENI. The CDR3 is 20 amino acids. V was shortened by 3 bases and J by 0 bases, with 24 bases between the two germline ends. The CDR3 sequence is CASSPLLTSIRADSGNTIYF. CDR3 nucleotide sequence: TGTGCCAGCTCACCTCTACTCACTTCTATCCGGGCCGACTCTGGAAACACCATATATTTT.

The chain employs TRBV6-2 or TRBV6-3 and TRBJ1-6, with D tentatively TRBD1 (6 bases). The CDR3 runs to 14 residues. The germline V gene has CDR1 MNHEY and CDR2 SVGEGT. V lost 6 bases, J lost 9 bases, and 15 bases lay in between. The CDR3: CASSHRDTSSPLHF. In nucleotides, the CDR3 is TGTGCCAGCAGCCACAGGGATACCTCTTCACCCCTCCACTTT.

The chain uses TRBV18 and TRBJ2-7; D is unresolved. The ends were cut back, 3 bases at V and 6 bases at J, with 15 bases in the middle. Germline CDR1 and CDR2: KGHSH and LQKENI. The CDR3 extends over 14 amino acids. This CDR3 is CASSPVQVGGEQYF. For the CDR3, the DNA is TGTGCCAGCTCACCTGTACAAGTGGGTGGCGAGCAGTACTTC.

Details on this clone: One junction end disagrees with the germline gene, perhaps due to a read error. The chain couples TRBV6-4 to TRBJ2-1; a weak D match, TRBD2 (5 bases). The CDR3 extends over 13 amino acids. Germline V lookup: CDR1 MRHNA, CDR2 SNTAGT. The DNA of the CDR3 is TGTGCCAGCAGGGACTGGAGCACCAATGAGCAGTTCTTC. Its translation: CASRDWSTNEQFF.